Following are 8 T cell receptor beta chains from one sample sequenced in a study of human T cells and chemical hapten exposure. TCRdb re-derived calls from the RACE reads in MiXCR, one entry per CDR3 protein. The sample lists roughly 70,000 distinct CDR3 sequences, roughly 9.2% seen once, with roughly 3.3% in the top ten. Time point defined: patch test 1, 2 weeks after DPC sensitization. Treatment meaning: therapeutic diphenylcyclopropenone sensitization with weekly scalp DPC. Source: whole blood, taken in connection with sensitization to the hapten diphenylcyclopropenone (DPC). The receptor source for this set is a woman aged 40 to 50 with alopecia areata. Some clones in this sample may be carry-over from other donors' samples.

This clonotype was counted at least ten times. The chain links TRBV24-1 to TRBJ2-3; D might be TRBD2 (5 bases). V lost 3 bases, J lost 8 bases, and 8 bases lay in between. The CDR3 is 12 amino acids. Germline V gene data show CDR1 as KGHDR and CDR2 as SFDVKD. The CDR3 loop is CATSDPAGTQYF. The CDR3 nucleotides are TGTGCCACCAGTGATCCGGCGGGTACGCAGTATTTT.

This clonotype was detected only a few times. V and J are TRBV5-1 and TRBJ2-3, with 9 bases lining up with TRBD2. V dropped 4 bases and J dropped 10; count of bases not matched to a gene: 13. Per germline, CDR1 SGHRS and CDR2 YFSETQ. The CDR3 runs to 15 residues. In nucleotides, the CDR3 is TGCGCCAGCAGCGCTGGACTAGCGCGCGCCGAGGCGCAGTATTTT. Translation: CASSAGLARAEAQYF.

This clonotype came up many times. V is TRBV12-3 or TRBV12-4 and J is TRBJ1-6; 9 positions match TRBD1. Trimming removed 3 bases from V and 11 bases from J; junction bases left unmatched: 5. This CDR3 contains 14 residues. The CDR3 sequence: CASSFGQGRTPLHF. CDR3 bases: TGTGCCAGCAGTTTTGGACAGGGGCGGACACCCCTCCACTTT.

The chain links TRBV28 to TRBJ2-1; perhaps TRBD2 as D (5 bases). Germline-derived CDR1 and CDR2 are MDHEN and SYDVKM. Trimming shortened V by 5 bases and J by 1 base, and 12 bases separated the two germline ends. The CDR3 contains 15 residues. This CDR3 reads CASSPDGNSYNEQFF. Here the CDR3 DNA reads TGTGCCAGCAGTCCCGACGGGAATTCCTACAATGAGCAGTTCTTC.

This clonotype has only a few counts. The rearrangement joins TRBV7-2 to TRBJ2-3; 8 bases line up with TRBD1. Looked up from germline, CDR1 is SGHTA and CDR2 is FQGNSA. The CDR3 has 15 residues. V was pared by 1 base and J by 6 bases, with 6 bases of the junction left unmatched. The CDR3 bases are TGTGCCAGCAGCTTAGAGCAGGGGGCAAGGGATACGCAGTATTTT. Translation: CASSLEQGARDTQYF. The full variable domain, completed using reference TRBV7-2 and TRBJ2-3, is GAGVSQSPSNKVTEKGKDVELRCDPISGHTALYWYRQSLGQGLEFLIYFQGNSAPDKSGLPSDRFSAERTGGSVSTLTIQRTQQEDSAVYLCASSLEQGARDTQYFGPGTRLTVL.

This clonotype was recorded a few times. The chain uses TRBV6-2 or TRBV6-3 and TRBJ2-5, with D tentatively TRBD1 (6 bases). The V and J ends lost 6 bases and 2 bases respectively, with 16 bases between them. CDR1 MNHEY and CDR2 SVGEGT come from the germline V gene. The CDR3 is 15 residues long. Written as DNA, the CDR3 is TGTGCCAGCAGCTCGCCGACAGGCGGACAAGAGACCCAGTACTTC. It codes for CASSSPTGGQETQYF.

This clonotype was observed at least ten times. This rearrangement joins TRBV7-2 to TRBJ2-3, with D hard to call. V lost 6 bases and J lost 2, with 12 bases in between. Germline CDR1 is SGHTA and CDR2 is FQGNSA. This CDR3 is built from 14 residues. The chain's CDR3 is CASSPSRATDTQYF. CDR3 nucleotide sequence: TGTGCCAGCAGTCCATCCCGGGCCACAGATACGCAGTATTTT.

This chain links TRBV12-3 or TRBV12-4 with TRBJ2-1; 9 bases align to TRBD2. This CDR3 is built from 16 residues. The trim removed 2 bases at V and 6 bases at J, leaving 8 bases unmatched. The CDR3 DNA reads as TGTGCCAGCAGTTTATGGGCAGCGGGGGGCCTCAATGAGCAGTTCTTC. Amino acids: CASSLWAAGGLNEQFF.